Listed here are 32 T cell receptor beta chains from one sample, sequenced in a study of T cell responses to AZD1222 COVID-19 vaccine. Assay: immunoSEQ multiplex PCR; the TCRdb copy retains only in-frame clones and omits some. The table shows roughly 150,000 clones, with approximately 90% occurring only once. Sequencing was performed on peripheral blood, taken 28 days after the second AZD1222 dose. These receptors were obtained from an adult who received the AZD1222 COVID-19 vaccine.

J is TRBJ2-1 and V is TRBV3-1 (or the pseudogene TRBV3-2); TRBD2 matches at 7 bases. Germline V gene lookup returns CDR1 LGHDT and CDR2 YNNKEL (reference sequence). The length of the CDR3 is 13 residues. Trimming at V came to 4 bases and at J to 10 bases, leaving 7 bases not matched to a gene. For the CDR3, the DNA is TGTGCCAGCAGCCTGGGGGGGACGGTGGAGCAGTTCTTC. It specifies CASSLGGTVEQFF.

This chain joins TRBV19 and TRBJ1-6, with 9 bases lining up with TRBD1. The CDR3 has 15 residues. Unmatched junction bases numbered 8, after V lost 4 bases and J lost 10 bases. Germline-derived CDR1 and CDR2 are LNHDA and SQIVND (reference sequence). CDR3 DNA sequence: TGTGCCAGTAGTACCTCGACAGGGGGGGCATCACCCCTCCACTTT. Protein: CASSTSTGGASPLHF.

The chain has TRBV7-6 and TRBJ1-6, with 8 positions matching TRBD1. Germline V gene data show CDR1 as SGHVS and CDR2 as FNYEAQ. Trimming at V came to 5 bases and at J to 7 bases, leaving 4 bases not matched to a gene. CDR3 length: 14 residues. As DNA, the CDR3 is TGTGCCAGCAGCCTCAGGGGGCGAAATTCACCCCTCCACTTT. Translated: CASSLRGRNSPLHF.

The V call is TRBV6-1, the J call TRBJ2-1; 9 positions agree with TRBD2. The germline gives CDR1 MNHNS, CDR2 SASEGT. This CDR3 is 16 amino acids long. The junction had 4 bases not matched to a gene; V was cut back by 1 base and J by 3 bases. CDR3 sequence: CASSEVLAGLYNEQFF. Here the CDR3 DNA reads TGTGCCAGCAGTGAAGTTCTAGCGGGACTCTACAATGAGCAGTTCTTC.

This chain links TRBV7-8 with TRBJ1-4; D unresolved. There are 15 residues in the CDR3. V was clipped by 5 bases and J by 0 bases, with 10 bases between them. Germline CDR1 and CDR2: SGHVS and FQNEAQ. The CDR3 loop reads CASSLTDATNEKLFF. The CDR3 DNA reads TGTGCCAGCAGCCTAACAGACGCAACTAATGAAAAACTGTTTTTT.

This clone has a single count. The CDR3 is CASSPGQGGNQPQHF. The CDR3 DNA reads TGTGCCAGTAGCCCCGGACAGGGGGGGAATCAGCCCCAGCATTTT. The rearrangement links TRBV19 to TRBJ1-5; 10 bases match TRBD1. After removal of 6 bases from V and 4 bases from J, the junction contained 6 bases not matched to a gene. The CDR3 is made up of 15 amino acids. Germline V CDR1 and CDR2: LNHDA, SQIVND (reference sequence).

In nucleotides, the CDR3 is TGTGCTAGTGGTTTGGTACGAGGGGAGCGGAAGGCTTTCTTT. It yields the protein CASGLVRGERKAFF. The gene calls are TRBV12-5 and TRBJ1-1; a weak D match, TRBD1 (5 bases). The CDR3 has 14 amino acids. Trimming removed 0 bases from V and 11 bases from J, with 16 bases in between. Germline assignment: CDR1 LGHNT and CDR2 FRNRAP.

The V and J genes are TRBV7-9 and TRBJ2-1; 9 bases align to TRBD2. CDR3 length equals 16 residues. V gave up 0 bases and J gave up 6 bases; unmatched junction bases: 6. Germline CDR1 and CDR2: SEHNR and FQNEAQ (reference sequence). CDR3 sequence (DNA): TGTGCCAGCAGCTTAGCGTCTAGCGGGACCCTCAATGAGCAGTTCTTC. This encodes CASSLASSGTLNEQFF.

The chain has TRBV6-5 and TRBJ2-1; 14 bases are a match to TRBD2. This CDR3 is 15 amino acids long. Germline loops: CDR1 MNHEY, CDR2 SVGAGI. V lost 7 bases to trimming and J lost 9 bases; unmatched junction nucleotides: 8. CDR3 DNA sequence: TGTGCCAGCAAGGAGACTAGCGGGAGGGCAGGTGAGCAGTTCTTC. Residues: CASKETSGRAGEQFF.

This clone was observed a single time. The chain recombines TRBV6-4 with TRBJ2-1; TRBD2 matches at 7 bases. Germline trimming cut 6 bases from V and 7 bases from J; bases unmatched to any gene: 6. Germline values: CDR1 MRHNA, CDR2 SNTAGT. CDR3 length: 13 amino acids. CDR3 loop: CASRLTGGNEQFF. For the CDR3, the DNA is TGTGCCAGCAGACTGACCGGGGGGAATGAGCAGTTCTTC.

The rearrangement joins TRBV7-7 to TRBJ2-2; a weak D match, TRBD1 (6 bases). Germline CDR1 reads SSHAT; CDR2 reads FNYEAQ (reference sequence). CDR3 size: 15 residues. The V and J ends lost 3 bases and 1 base respectively, with 9 bases between them. The CDR3 nucleotides read TGTGCCAGCAGCTTGTCCAGGGGGAACACCGGGGAGCTGTTTTTT. It is translated as CASSLSRGNTGELFF. Combining the CDR3 with reference TRBV7-7 and TRBJ2-2 gives the whole variable domain GAGVSQSPRYKVTKRGQDVTLRCDPISSHATLYWYQQALGQGPEFLTYFNYEAQPDKSGLPSDRFSAERPEGSISTLTIQRTEQRDSAMYRCASSLSRGNTGELFFGEGSRLTVL.

This chain uses TRBV15 with TRBJ1-3, with unresolved D. Germline loops: CDR1 LNHNV, CDR2 YYDKDF (reference sequence). The V and J ends lost 1 base and 2 bases respectively, with 12 bases between them. The CDR3 covers 16 residues. The CDR3: CATSRVADEAGNTIYF. The DNA for the CDR3 is TGTGCCACCAGCAGAGTCGCGGATGAGGCTGGAAACACCATATATTTT. The full variable domain, its missing parts supplied by reference TRBV15 and TRBJ1-3, is DAMVIQNPRYQVTQFGKPVTLSCSQTLNHNVMYWYQQKSSQAPKLLFHYYDKDFNNEADTPDNFQSRRPNTSFCFLDIRSPGLGDTAMYLCATSRVADEAGNTIYFGEGSWLTVV.

The V and J genes are TRBV12-3 or TRBV12-4 and TRBJ2-4, with 8 bases identical to TRBD2. The length of the CDR3 is 12 residues. J was trimmed by 7 bases and V by 7 bases; bases with no gene match: 3. CDR3 sequence reads: CASKRESNIQYF. In DNA form, the CDR3 reads TGTGCCAGCAAGCGGGAGAGCAACATTCAGTACTTC.

The rearrangement links TRBV25-1 to TRBJ1-2; D is perhaps TRBD1 (6 bases). This CDR3 region has 18 residues. CDR1 is MGHDK, CDR2 SYGVNS, per germline. Trimming took off 3 bases at V and 1 base at J, with 21 bases between the two ends. The CDR3 nucleotides read TGTGCCAGCAGTGAGGTTGGGGGCTCTAGGATCGGTAACTATGGCTACACCTTC. Residues: CASSEVGGSRIGNYGYTF.

The V gene is TRBV4-2, the J gene TRBJ1-4, with TRBD1 matching over 10 bases. Trimming removed 0 bases from V and 7 bases from J; junction bases left unmatched: 8. The CDR3 totals 17 residues. Germline CDR1 is LGHNA and CDR2 is YNFKEQ. The CDR3 DNA sequence: TGTGCCAGCAGCCAAGATAGACAGGGGGCAGGAGGTGAAAAACTGTTTTTT. Translated: CASSQDRQGAGGEKLFF.

This chain connects TRBV6-5 to TRBJ2-5, with 8 bases identical to TRBD1. V shed 6 bases, J shed 2 bases, and the junction held 8 bases outside the gene matches. The CDR3 runs 15 residues. Germline CDR1 MNHEY, CDR2 SVGAGI. The CDR3 DNA sequence: TGTGCCAGCAGCGGGAGACAGGGGAGGCAAGAGACCCAGTACTTC. Translation: CASSGRQGRQETQYF.

The chain has TRBV5-4 and TRBJ2-3, with no clear D. The CDR3 totals 20 residues. V lost 3 bases, J lost 0 bases, and 26 bases lay in between. Germline V CDR1 and CDR2: SGHNT, YYREEE (reference sequence). The chain's CDR3 is CASSSNPRLVESSSTDTQYF. CDR3 bases: TGTGCCAGCAGCTCCAACCCCCGGCTAGTCGAATCCTCTAGCACAGATACGCAGTATTTT.

V is TRBV4-1 and J is TRBJ1-5; 10 bases align to TRBD1. This CDR3 has 16 amino acids. Per germline, CDR1 MGHRA and CDR2 YSYEKL. V lost 4 bases to trimming and J lost 6 bases; unmatched junction nucleotides: 9. CDR3 coding DNA: TGCGCCAGCAGCCCCCGTGGACAGGGGGAAGGTCAGCCCCAGCATTTT. Translation: CASSPRGQGEGQPQHF.

The V gene is TRBV5-5, the J gene TRBJ1-2; perhaps TRBD1 as D (6 bases). Germline V CDR1 and CDR2: SGHKS, YYEKEE (reference sequence). The CDR3 consists of 15 residues. Trimming took off 1 base at V and 8 bases at J, with 18 bases between the two ends. Here the CDR3 reads CASSLTGGPPEGYTF. The DNA for the CDR3 is TGTGCCAGCAGCTTGACGGGGGGGCCGCCCGAGGGCTACACCTTC.

This chain links TRBV21-1 with TRBJ2-7; the table assigns TRBD1, which was not confirmed against the DNA. TRBV21-1 is a pseudogene locus. This CDR3 contains 13 residues. The CDR3 nucleotides read TGTGCCAGCAGCACGGGACAGGGGTACGAGCAGTACTTC. It specifies CASSTGQGYEQYF.

This chain uses TRBV2 with TRBJ2-1, with TRBD1 identical over 11 bases. This CDR3 has 15 residues. The V gene end was trimmed by 6 bases and the J gene end by 9 bases; junction bases not matched to a gene: 10. CDR1 SNHLY and CDR2 FYNNEI come from the germline V gene. The CDR3 DNA reads as TGTGCCAGCAGCTCCGGACAGGGGGCGCAAATTGAGCAGTTCTTC. Translation gives CASSSGQGAQIEQFF.

About this clone itself: A junction end diverges from the germline sequence, so it may reflect a read error. The gene calls are TRBV30 and TRBJ1-2, with a possible D match to TRBD1 (5 bases). The germline CDR1 and CDR2 sequences are GTSNPN and SVGIG (reference sequence). This CDR3 is 11 amino acids long. CDR3 coding DNA: TGTGCCTGGAGTCCACGAGGGGTATCGGGCTTC. This translates into CAWSPRGVSGF.

As to this clone: Other nucleotide sequences in the sample specify the same CDR3. V and J are TRBV6-4 and TRBJ2-1; TRBD2 agrees at 9 bases. Trimming cost V 0 bases and J 4 bases; bases outside gene matches: 1. Looked up from germline, CDR1 is MRHNA and CDR2 is SNTAGT. CDR3 size: 15 residues. This CDR3 reads CASSDSSGSYNEQFF. The CDR3, as DNA: TGTGCCAGCAGTGACTCTAGCGGGAGTTACAATGAGCAGTTCTTC.

V and J are TRBV2 and TRBJ1-2; D unresolved. The V end lost 5 bases, the J end lost 4 bases, and 5 bases lay between the germline ends. CDR3 length: 11 residues. Germline CDR1 is SNHLY and CDR2 is FYNNEI. CDR3 residues: CASSRVYGYTF. The CDR3 coding sequence is TGTGCCAGCAGTAGAGTCTATGGCTACACCTTC.

The chain recombines TRBV30 with TRBJ1-1, with a tentative D call TRBD1 (5 bases). CDR1 is GTSNPN, CDR2 SVGIG, per germline (reference sequence). CDR3 length: 13 amino acids. V shed 2 bases and J shed 4 bases, with 11 bases lying between them. DNA for the CDR3: TGTGCCTGGAGTAAGGGCGGGGGCACTGAAGCTTTCTTT. This gives the protein CAWSKGGGTEAFF. Combining the CDR3 with reference TRBV30 and TRBJ1-1 gives the whole variable domain SQTIHQWPATLVQPVGSPLSLECTVEGTSNPNLYWYRQAAGRGLQLLFYSVGIGQISSEVPQNLSASRPQDRQFILSSKKLLLSDSGFYLCAWSKGGGTEAFFGQGTRLTVV.

The rearrangement joins TRBV19 to TRBJ1-6, with 8 bases lining up with TRBD1. With V trimmed by 7 bases and J by 6 bases, 8 bases remained unmatched. The CDR3 length is 15 residues. Germline V gene data show CDR1 as LNHDA and CDR2 as SQIVND (reference sequence). In nucleotides, the CDR3 is TGTGCCAGTAATAACGACAGGGGTTTTAATTCACCCCTCCACTTT. This encodes CASNNDRGFNSPLHF.

The genes are TRBV5-1 and TRBJ1-1, with D possibly being TRBD1 (6 bases). In germline, CDR1 is SGHRS, CDR2 YFSETQ. The CDR3 spans 15 residues. V was cut by 4 bases and J by 4 bases, with 17 bases left in between. The CDR3 DNA reads as TGCGCCAGCAGCCCACTAGGGGGGGCGGGCACTGAAGCTTTCTTT. This translates into CASSPLGGAGTEAFF.

This clone was seen a single time. This chain uses TRBV3-1 (or the pseudogene TRBV3-2) with TRBJ1-1; 7 bases align to TRBD1. From germline, CDR1 is LGHDT and CDR2 YNNKEL (reference sequence). V shed 4 bases and J 5 bases; nucleotides not matched to a gene: 10. The CDR3 totals 15 residues. CDR3 sequence: CASSPPPAGGTEAFF. The DNA of the CDR3 is TGTGCCAGCAGCCCTCCTCCGGCAGGGGGGACTGAAGCTTTCTTT.

V gene TRBV18 combines with J gene TRBJ2-7; D assignment may be TRBD1 or TRBD2 (5 bases each). Per germline, CDR1 KGHSH and CDR2 LQKENI. The CDR3 runs to 14 residues. Trimming removed 3 bases from V and 0 bases from J, with 9 bases in between. The CDR3 sequence: CASSPEGSSYEQYF. The DNA for the CDR3 is TGTGCCAGCTCACCCGAGGGGAGCTCCTACGAGCAGTACTTC.

In its sample, this clone was seen once. The chain recombines TRBV28 with TRBJ1-2; 7 bases align to TRBD1. CDR1 is MDHEN and CDR2 is SYDVKM in the germline V gene. This CDR3 is 14 amino acids long. The ends lost 4 bases at V and 14 bases at J; junction bases unmatched: 16. The CDR3 DNA reads as TGTGCCAGCAGTTCCCGGACAGGCGCCGTCTCGTTGACCTTC. Translated: CASSSRTGAVSLTF.

The J gene is TRBJ1-1, the V gene TRBV12-3 or TRBV12-4; D call uncertain. The CDR3 is 12 residues long. V was pared by 6 bases and J by 7 bases, with 12 bases between. CDR3 residues: CASSGIPGEAFF. The DNA for the CDR3 is TGTGCCAGCAGCGGAATTCCCGGTGAAGCTTTCTTT.

The chain employs TRBV19 and TRBJ1-2; D is uncertain. Germline V gene data show CDR1 as LNHDA and CDR2 as SQIVND (reference sequence). Trimming took 3 bases from V and 6 from J, leaving 14 bases between them. The CDR3 length is 14 residues. CDR3 DNA: TGTGCCAGTAGTATCTTGCCCCTGCCGGATGGCTACACCTTC. Translation: CASSILPLPDGYTF.